The 23 T cell receptor beta chains reported below all come from one sample, sequenced in a study of regulatory T cells in long-lasting Graves disease (dated by TCRdb to about 2021). The time point label here, explained by the study, means: newly diagnosed GD, antithyroid drugs for less than 3 months. For both TCR sequencing and RNA sequencing, RNA was extracted from PBMCs in TRIzol. Library preparation employed multiplex PCR. The sequencer was an Illumina HiSeq 4000. CDR3 regions were amplified by Arm-PCR with iRepertoire HTBI primers to construct TCR beta libraries. Starting from the raw public reads, TCRdb applied fastp trimming at Q25, assembled clones with MiXCR and retained in-frame beta chains. Rows with one shared CDR3 protein collapse into an entry with the most common genes and DNA. The sample contains approximately 230,000 distinct CDR3 sequences, around 17% of them found a single time. Approximately 24% of the sample is held by the ten biggest clonotypes.

This specimen was peripheral blood mononuclear cells (PBMCs), taken at new diagnosis, from a patient treated with antithyroid drugs. The receptor set was obtained from a female donor with Graves disease.

This clonotype occurred once. In DNA, the CDR3 is TGTGCCAGCAGTCCCGGGACAGGGAAAACAGATACGCAGTATTTT. Amino acids: CASSPGTGKTDTQYF. The V call is TRBV6-2 or TRBV6-3, the J call TRBJ2-3; 9 bases are a match to TRBD1. Germline lookup yields CDR1 MNHEY and CDR2 SVGEGT. This CDR3 region has 15 residues. The junction had 6 bases not matched to a gene; V was cut back by 5 bases and J by 3 bases.

This clonotype has at least ten counts. CDR3 region: CASSTAWEQFF. The CDR3, as DNA: TGTGCCAGCAGTACAGCTTGGGAGCAGTTCTTC. The J gene is TRBJ2-1, the V gene TRBV12-3 or TRBV12-4; D remains unclear. Trimming pared 5 bases from V and 10 bases from J, leaving 9 bases between. CDR3 length equals 11 residues.

Points on this clonotype: A read error is possible here, since a much larger clone lies one base away. Because it lacks the conserved phenylalanine or tryptophan at the end, this CDR3 is likely a read error. The V and J genes are TRBV7-9 and TRBJ1-3, with D possibly matching TRBD1 (6 bases). In germline, CDR1 is SEHNR, CDR2 FQNEAQ (reference sequence). This CDR3 contains 15 residues. The V and J ends lost 4 bases and 2 bases respectively, with 12 bases between them. Here the CDR3 DNA reads TGTGCCAGCAGCTCTCAGCCAGGGGCTGGAAACACCATATATTCT. It specifies CASSSQPGAGNTIYS.

In this sample, this clonotype turned up many times. V and J are TRBV7-9 and TRBJ1-1, with D tentatively TRBD1 (6 bases). Germline loops: CDR1 SEHNR, CDR2 FQNEAQ (reference sequence). The CDR3 has 14 residues. Deletions cut 7 bases from V and 7 bases from J, with 19 bases between. The CDR3 coding sequence is TGTGCCAGCACCCCAGGCGGGGGCGCCGATGAAGCTTTCTTT. Its protein is CASTPGGGADEAFF.

At least ten counts were recorded for this clonotype. CDR3 loop: CATSDTTGGRKNTQYF. CDR3 in DNA: TGTGCCACCAGTGATACGACAGGGGGCAGGAAGAATACGCAGTATTTT. The chain couples TRBV24-1 to TRBJ2-3, with 10 bases matching TRBD1. This CDR3 region has 16 residues. V lost 3 bases to trimming and J lost 7 bases; unmatched junction nucleotides: 9. From germline, CDR1 is KGHDR and CDR2 SFDVKD.

The rearrangement joins TRBV20-1 to TRBJ2-5, with D unresolved. The CDR3 consists of 11 residues. With 2 bases removed from V and 5 bases from J, the gap between germline ends came to 6 bases. Germline CDR1 is DFQATT and CDR2 is SNEGSKA (reference sequence). The CDR3 DNA sequence: TGCAGTGCTAGAAGTTTGGAGACCCAGTACTTC. Protein product: CSARSLETQYF.

The sample holds many counts of this clonotype. The J gene is TRBJ2-5, the V gene TRBV10-1; 7 positions match TRBD1. V shed 0 bases and J 1 base; nucleotides not matched to a gene: 5. The CDR3 sequence is 16 residues long. Germline V gives CDR1 WNHNN, CDR2 SYGVQD (reference sequence). Here the CDR3 DNA reads TGCGCCAGCAGTGAGTCTGCGACAGGGATCCAAGAGACCCAGTACTTC. It encodes CASSESATGIQETQYF.

Only a few counts were recorded for this clonotype. The chain is built from TRBV19 and TRBJ1-3; D uncertain. V dropped 6 bases and J dropped 0 bases, with 9 bases sitting between them. There are 14 residues in the CDR3. Germline values: CDR1 LNHDA, CDR2 SQIVND (reference sequence). The CDR3 nucleotides read TGTGCCAGTAGCACAGTTGACTCTGGAAACACCATATATTTT. Protein sequence: CASSTVDSGNTIYF.

This clonotype was detected many times. This chain connects TRBV7-6 to TRBJ1-2; TRBD1 is a possible D gene (6 bases). The CDR3 is 14 residues long. Trimming shortened V by 3 bases and J by 8 bases, and 16 bases separated the two germline ends. Germline lookup yields CDR1 SGHVS and CDR2 FNYEAQ. The CDR3 loop is CASSFGGAGEGYTF. In nucleotides, the CDR3 is TGTGCCAGCAGCTTCGGGGGGGCGGGGGAAGGCTACACCTTC.

This clonotype has ten or more counts. A read error may account for a junction end that differs from germline. The chain couples TRBV7-2 to TRBJ2-1; D ambiguous. The CDR3 sequence is 17 residues long. The germline CDR1 and CDR2 sequences are SGHTA and FQGNSA. The CDR3 sequence is CASSLARYPSSYNEQFF. In nucleotides, the CDR3 is TGTGCTAGCAGCTTAGCCCGCTACCCAAGCTCCTACAATGAGCAGTTCTTC.

On this clonotype itself: A read error is likely, as this CDR3 ends without the conserved phenylalanine or tryptophan. The chain recombines TRBV7-9 with TRBJ2-7; no clear D. The CDR3 contains 13 residues. Trimming pared 2 bases from V and 5 bases from J, leaving 10 bases between. Germline V gene data show CDR1 as SEHNR and CDR2 as FQNEAQ (reference sequence). The CDR3 nucleotides are TGTGCCAGCAGCTTAACCCAGGCGGACGAGCAGTACCTC. Amino acids: CASSLTQADEQYL.

Many counts were recorded for this clonotype. The chain links TRBV4-2 to TRBJ2-1; weak D call: TRBD1 (5 bases). V was cut by 2 bases and J by 3 bases, with 11 bases left in between. CDR1 and CDR2 from the germline V gene are LGHNA and YNFKEQ. The CDR3 has 15 residues. In nucleotides, the CDR3 is TGTGCCAGCAGCCAATTTGGGCAGGGCTACAATGAGCAGTTCTTC. It specifies CASSQFGQGYNEQFF.

The sample holds many counts of this clonotype. The V gene is TRBV29-1, the J gene TRBJ2-3, with unresolved D. This CDR3 region has 11 residues. The V end was cut by 7 bases, the J end by 4 bases, with 9 bases between. The germline V gene encodes CDR1 SQVTM and CDR2 ANQGSEA. CDR3 nucleotide sequence: TGCAGCGCCCTAGAATCAGATACGCAGTATTTT. It translates to CSALESDTQYF.

This clonotype has ten or more counts. J is TRBJ2-7 and V is TRBV6-2 or TRBV6-3; a weak D match, TRBD2 (6 bases). CDR3 length: 14 residues. The germline V gene encodes CDR1 MNHEY and CDR2 SVGEGT. V shed 8 bases and J shed 0 bases, with 14 bases lying between them. CDR3 amino acids: CASQLSGLSYEQYF. The CDR3 DNA sequence: TGTGCCAGCCAACTCAGCGGGCTCTCCTACGAGCAGTACTTC.

This clonotype was counted ten times or more. The rearrangement joins TRBV6-1 to TRBJ1-1, with D possibly being TRBD1 (5 bases). The CDR3 is made up of 14 amino acids. V lost 7 bases and J 6 bases, leaving 18 bases between the germline ends. Germline CDR1 reads MNHNS; CDR2 reads SASEGT. Written as DNA, the CDR3 is TGTGCCAGCAAAGCAGGGTCCGTACTCGCTGAAGCTTTCTTT. This translates into CASKAGSVLAEAFF.

CDR3 sequence: CASSTGPNQPQHF. The CDR3 DNA reads as TGTGCCAGCTCGACAGGGCCTAATCAGCCCCAGCATTTT. The chain couples TRBV11-2 to TRBJ1-5; TRBD1 agrees at 7 bases. The ends lost 8 bases at V and 4 bases at J; junction bases unmatched: 5. CDR1 is SGHAT, CDR2 FQNNGV, per germline. CDR3 size: 13 residues.

This clonotype was detected ten times or more. This chain connects TRBV3-1 to TRBJ2-1, with TRBD2 identical over 7 bases. CDR3 length: 14 residues. Per germline, CDR1 LGHDT and CDR2 YNNKEL (reference sequence). V gave up 9 bases and J gave up 12 bases; unmatched junction bases: 17. CDR3 sequence: CASQPGLLALPQFF. CDR3 DNA sequence: TGTGCCAGTCAGCCGGGACTATTAGCTCTACCGCAGTTCTTC.

The chain combines TRBV6-1 with TRBJ2-7; TRBD1 agrees at 7 bases. V lost 6 bases to trimming and J lost 1 base; unmatched junction nucleotides: 6. The CDR3 is 14 residues long. The germline V gene encodes CDR1 MNHNS and CDR2 SASEGT. DNA of the CDR3: TGTGCCAGCAGAGCGCCCAGGGGGTCCTACGAGCAGTACTTC. Its protein product is CASRAPRGSYEQYF.

There are many counts of this clonotype. The rearrangement uses TRBV6-1 and TRBJ1-3; D is unresolved. Germline assignment: CDR1 MNHNS and CDR2 SASEGT. This CDR3 contains 15 residues. V was trimmed by 2 bases and J by 4 bases, leaving 12 bases between them. In DNA form, the CDR3 reads TGTGCCAGCAGTGAAATGAGGGATCGCGGAAACACCATATATTTT. Its protein product is CASSEMRDRGNTIYF.

The CDR3 DNA is TGTGCCAGCAGCATCCCGAGACAGGGAAGCACTGAAGCTTTCTTT. It is translated as CASSIPRQGSTEAFF. V is TRBV7-9 and J is TRBJ1-1; 7 nucleotides match TRBD1. The V segment lost 5 bases and the J segment 4 bases; nucleotides outside the gene matches: 10. From germline, CDR1 is SEHNR and CDR2 FQNEAQ (reference sequence). The CDR3 totals 15 residues.

This clonotype was observed at least ten times. V and J are TRBV20-1 and TRBJ2-1; 8 nucleotides agree with TRBD2. This CDR3 has 16 residues. V shed 3 bases, J shed 5 bases, and the junction held 12 bases outside the gene matches. CDR1 and CDR2 (germline): DFQATT, SNEGSKA (reference sequence). The CDR3 DNA follows: TGCAGTGCTAGCGGGGGGGGTAGCGGGAACAACAATGAGCAGTTCTTC. Its translation: CSASGGGSGNNNEQFF.

This clonotype was detected a few times. With a much larger clone just one base away, this may be a read error. V usage is TRBV25-1 and J usage is TRBJ2-5, with D possibly being TRBD1 (6 bases). The CDR3 is 14 amino acids. CDR1 and CDR2 from the germline V gene are MGHDK and SYGVNS. CDR3 residues: CAGSAAGARETQYF. The DNA for the CDR3 is TGTGCCGGCAGTGCGGCAGGGGCTCGGGAGACCCAGTACTTC. Full variable domain (missing parts from reference TRBV25-1 and TRBJ2-5): EADIYQTPRYLVIGTGKKITLECSQTMGHDKMYWYQQDPGMELHLIHYSYGVNSTEKGDLSSESTVSRIRTEHFPLTLESARPSHTSQYLCAGSAAGARETQYFGPGTRLLVL.

The V gene is TRBV5-1, the J gene TRBJ2-5, with 9 bases matching TRBD1. From germline, CDR1 is SGHRS and CDR2 YFSETQ. V shed 5 bases and J 4 bases; nucleotides not matched to a gene: 6. This CDR3 contains 14 residues. CDR3 amino acids: CASSDTGGPETQYF. Written as DNA, the CDR3 is TGCGCCAGCAGTGATACAGGGGGCCCAGAGACCCAGTACTTC.